This T cell receptor beta chain was recovered during a study of cytotoxic CD8 clonotypes in ibrutinib-treated CLL. Study context: After a median of about 62 months, roughly 14 patients stayed remitted and around 12 progressed; responses had been partial in roughly 25 and complete in 2. Whole-study findings and limits: Clonality went up at ibrutinib response and then declined back toward baseline at progression. Once treatment began, public clonotypes, which were uncommon, contracted or stayed stable.

Clones were read by immunoSEQ multiplex PCR, and TCRdb kept only the in-frame ones, dropping some. The table records 150,000 or so clones, more than 70% of them present only once. On this clone itself: Its antigen is not identified.

As input for TCR beta libraries, approximately 2 micrograms of genomic DNA came from cryopreserved PBMCs. This TCR was sampled from a human donor with chronic lymphocytic leukemia. The specimen was PBMCs, collected after 36 months of ibrutinib treatment.

The CDR3 loop reads CASSLGVGGAHNEQFF. In DNA, the CDR3 is TGCGCCAGCAGCTTGGGGGTCGGCGGAGCCCACAATGAGCAGTTCTTC. The chain recombines TRBV5-1 with TRBJ2-1; no definite D call. This CDR3 has 16 amino acids. Trimming left V 0 bases short and J 5 bases short, with 15 bases between. The V gene's germline CDR1 is SGHRS and CDR2 YFSETQ.